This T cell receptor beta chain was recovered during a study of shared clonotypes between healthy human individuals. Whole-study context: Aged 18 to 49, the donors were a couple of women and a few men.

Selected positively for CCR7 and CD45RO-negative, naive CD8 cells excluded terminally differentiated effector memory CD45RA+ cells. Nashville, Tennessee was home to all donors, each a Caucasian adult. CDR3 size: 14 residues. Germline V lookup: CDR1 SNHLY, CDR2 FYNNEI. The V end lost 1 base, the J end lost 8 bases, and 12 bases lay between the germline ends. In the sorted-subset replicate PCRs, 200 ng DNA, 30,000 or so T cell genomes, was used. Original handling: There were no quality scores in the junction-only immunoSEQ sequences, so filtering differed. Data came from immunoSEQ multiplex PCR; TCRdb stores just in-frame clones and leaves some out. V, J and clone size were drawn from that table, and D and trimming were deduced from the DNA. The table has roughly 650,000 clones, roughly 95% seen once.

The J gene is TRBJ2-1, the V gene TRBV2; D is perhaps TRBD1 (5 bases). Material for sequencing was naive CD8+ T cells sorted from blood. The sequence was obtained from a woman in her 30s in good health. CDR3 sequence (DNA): TGTGCCAGCAGTGAAGTCAGGGCAATTTATGAGCAGTTCTTC. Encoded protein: CASSEVRAIYEQFF.